This T cell receptor beta chain was sequenced during a study of T cell responses to AZD1222 COVID-19 vaccine. Trimming pared 2 bases from V and 0 bases from J, leaving 7 bases between. The CDR3 totals 14 residues. CDR1 is MNHNS and CDR2 is SASEGT in the germline V gene. Study-wide findings and caveats: Spike-spanning, vaccine-associated CD4 TCRs were dominant at 160-218 and 743-854. The study reported that nearly half of spike-specific TCRs target unmutated variant regions. Samples come after the peak T cell response, not at day 14.

Assay used: immunoSEQ multiplex PCR; TCRdb lists only in-frame clones, some missing. The table lists some 190,000 clones, approximately 93% of them singletons. On this clone: The antigen remains unidentified.

The study pooled second doses at about 4 or about 12 weeks. The input for sequencing was peripheral blood, taken 28 days after the second AZD1222 dose. The rearrangement links TRBV6-1 to TRBJ1-2; no firm D call. The receptor was isolated from an adult who received the AZD1222 COVID-19 vaccine. The CDR3 DNA reads as TGTGCCAGCAGTGAAATGGGGACTAACTATGGCTACACCTTC. Encoded protein: CASSEMGTNYGYTF.